A single sample is the source of the 26 T cell receptor beta chains below, sequenced in a study of cytomegalovirus exposure and HLA in healthy donors. Researchers ran the PCR with 60 Vbeta and 13 Jbeta primers. Only in-frame clones appear in the TCRdb table, and some are missing; sequencing was by immunoSEQ multiplex PCR. This repertoire shows 190,000 or so clones, over 80% found once; its top ten account for 1.6%. The sequenced sample consisted of PBMCs. These receptors originate from a man aged 50 to 60 in good health and CMV-seronegative.

In its sample, this clone was seen once. The J gene is TRBJ1-6, the V gene TRBV7-8; 8 nucleotides line up with TRBD1. V trimming: 5 bases; J trimming: 9 bases; junction bases outside the gene matches: 9. Germline lookup yields CDR1 SGHVS and CDR2 FQNEAQ. The CDR3 has 15 amino acids. CDR3 loop: CASSTDRGQSSPLHF. The CDR3 nucleotides are TGTGCCAGCAGCACAGACAGGGGACAAAGTTCACCCCTCCACTTT.

This rearrangement joins TRBV27 to TRBJ1-5, with 9 positions matching TRBD1. The CDR3 contains 14 residues. J lost 7 bases, V lost 6 bases, and 7 bases had no gene match. CDR1 is MNHEY and CDR2 is SMNVEV in the germline V gene (reference sequence). CDR3 protein: CASSLGQGSQPQHF. In DNA form, the CDR3 reads TGTGCCAGCAGCCTGGGACAGGGAAGCCAGCCCCAGCATTTT.

This clone was detected only a few times. The chain links TRBV27 to TRBJ1-4; D remains unclear. Germline V gene lookup returns CDR1 MNHEY and CDR2 SMNVEV (reference sequence). Trimming took 3 bases from V and 3 from J, leaving 8 bases between them. CDR3 length: 14 residues. CDR3 region: CASSFYSSNEKLFF. In DNA, the CDR3 is TGTGCCAGCAGTTTCTACAGCTCTAATGAAAAACTGTTTTTT.

The CDR3 reads CASSETGEYEQYF. CDR3 sequence (DNA): TGTGCCAGCAGTGAGACAGGCGAGTACGAGCAGTACTTC. The rearrangement joins TRBV25-1 to TRBJ2-7, with D maybe TRBD1 (6 bases). The CDR3 covers 13 residues. Trimming cost V 3 bases and J 4 bases, with 10 bases left between them. Germline CDR1 reads MGHDK; CDR2 reads SYGVNS.

V and J are TRBV7-2 and TRBJ2-7, with D perhaps TRBD1 (5 bases). This CDR3 has 15 residues. The ends were cut back, 3 bases at V and 5 bases at J, with 17 bases in the middle. The germline gives CDR1 SGHTA, CDR2 FQGNSA. CDR3 region: CASSLTRVRIDEQYF. The CDR3 DNA follows: TGTGCCAGCAGCTTGACCAGGGTTAGGATCGACGAGCAGTACTTC.

The CDR3 reads CSVEELREAKNIQYF. DNA for the CDR3: TGCAGCGTTGAAGAACTGCGGGAGGCCAAAAACATTCAGTACTTC. The chain carries TRBV29-1 and TRBJ2-4; 7 bases agree with TRBD2. The CDR3 extends over 15 amino acids. V trimming: 0 bases; J trimming: 1 base; junction bases outside the gene matches: 3. The germline CDR1 and CDR2 sequences are SQVTM and ANQGSEA. Full variable domain (rest looked up from reference TRBV29-1 and TRBJ2-4): SAVISQKPSRDICQRGTSLTIQCQVDSQVTMMFWYRQQPGQSLTLIATANQGSEATYESGFVIDKFPISRPNLTFSTLTVSNMSPEDSSIYLCSVEELREAKNIQYFGAGTRLSVL.

The V gene is TRBV15, the J gene TRBJ2-1, with TRBD2 matching 9 bases. Losses at the gene ends were 0 bases for V and 9 bases for J; bases not matched to a gene: 6. The CDR3 has 15 amino acids. In germline, CDR1 is LNHNV, CDR2 YYDKDF (reference sequence). The CDR3 DNA follows: TGTGCCACCAGCAGAGATCCTAGCGGGATATCTGAGCAGTTCTTC. Protein: CATSRDPSGISEQFF.

The rearrangement links TRBV6-1 to TRBJ1-4, with a possible D match to TRBD1 (6 bases). Germline V CDR1 and CDR2: MNHNS, SASEGT. The CDR3 length is 14 residues. Trimming stripped 6 bases from V and 6 bases from J, with 14 bases between. CDR3 residues: CASSPAGGDEKLFF. Written as DNA, the CDR3 is TGTGCCAGCAGCCCGGCGGGGGGCGATGAAAAACTGTTTTTT.

V and J are TRBV10-3 and TRBJ2-7, with a possible D match to TRBD2 (6 bases). V was pared by 0 bases and J by 2 bases, with 14 bases between. The CDR3 extends over 16 amino acids. Germline V lookup: CDR1 ENHRY, CDR2 SYGVKD. In DNA form, the CDR3 reads TGTGCCATCAGTGAGTCGCGAGGGCGGGGTACCTACGAGCAGTACTTC. Protein sequence: CAISESRGRGTYEQYF.

On this clone itself: The junction does not match germline at one end; this may be a read error. The chain employs TRBV7-9 and TRBJ1-4; perhaps TRBD1 as D (5 bases). This CDR3 is built from 16 residues. Germline V gives CDR1 SEHNR, CDR2 FQNEAQ (reference sequence). The CDR3 DNA is TGTTCCAGCAGCTTACAGGTTTTTACGACTAATGAAAAACTGTTTTTT. Translating it yields CSSSLQVFTTNEKLFF.

J is TRBJ2-7 and V is TRBV7-3; a possible D gene is TRBD2 (5 bases). Germline V gene lookup returns CDR1 SGHTA and CDR2 FQGTGA. This CDR3 is built from 14 residues. Trimming removed 5 bases from V and 6 bases from J, with 17 bases in between. The CDR3 nucleotides are TGTGCCAGCAGCCCTGGCTCCACTAGGAGCGAGCAGTACTTC. Its translation is CASSPGSTRSEQYF.

The rearrangement joins TRBV2 to TRBJ2-3; unclear D gene. V lost 6 bases and J lost 6, with 16 bases in between. CDR3 length: 14 residues. Germline V gene sequence: CDR1 SNHLY, CDR2 FYNNEI. As DNA, the CDR3 is TGTGCCAGCAGCAGATCCCAAACAGTGGATACGCAGTATTTT. Encoded protein: CASSRSQTVDTQYF.

The chain employs TRBV11-1 and TRBJ2-1, with 14 bases identical to TRBD2. V gave up 5 bases and J gave up 12 bases; unmatched junction bases: 12. This CDR3 has 16 residues. Per germline, CDR1 SGHAT and CDR2 FQDESV (reference sequence). CDR3 in DNA: TGTGCCAGCAGCATAACCGGGACTAGCGGGAGAGATTGGCAGTTCTTC. Translated, it gives CASSITGTSGRDWQFF.

The chain combines TRBV9 with TRBJ1-2, with D possibly matching TRBD1 (5 bases). The CDR3 sequence is 18 residues long. Trimming cost V 2 bases and J 4 bases, with 24 bases left between them. Germline V gene sequence: CDR1 SGDLS, CDR2 YYNGEE. CDR3 nucleotides: TGTGCCAGCAGCGTTGGCCCGTACTTGTGGGGCTCGTCCTATGGCTACACCTTC. Translating gives CASSVGPYLWGSSYGYTF.

The V and J genes are TRBV5-1 and TRBJ2-1; D uncertain. The CDR3 has 16 amino acids. CDR1 is SGHRS, CDR2 YFSETQ, per germline. Trimming removed 4 bases from V and 0 bases from J, with 14 bases in between. The CDR3 DNA is TGCGCCAGCAGCAATAGCTTACTCAGCTCCTACAATGAGCAGTTCTTC. As protein: CASSNSLLSSYNEQFF.

The genes are TRBV9 and TRBJ2-7, with 7 positions matching TRBD1. The germline gives CDR1 SGDLS, CDR2 YYNGEE. The CDR3 extends over 16 amino acids. V gave up 1 base and J gave up 2 bases; unmatched junction bases: 9. CDR3 residues: CASSVTATGPTYEQYF. CDR3 nucleotide sequence: TGTGCCAGCAGCGTAACCGCGACAGGGCCTACCTACGAGCAGTACTTC.

V gene TRBV10-1 combines with J gene TRBJ1-2; 7 nucleotides agree with TRBD1. The CDR3 is 17 amino acids. J lost 2 bases, V lost 1 base, and 10 bases had no gene match. Per the germline V gene, CDR1 is WNHNN and CDR2 is SYGVQD (reference sequence). In DNA, the CDR3 is TGCGCCAGCAGTGAGTTCGTCACTGGACAGGAAAACTATGGCTACACCTTC. As protein: CASSEFVTGQENYGYTF.

The chain employs TRBV30 and TRBJ2-3; D unresolved. Germline V lookup: CDR1 GTSNPN, CDR2 SVGIG (reference sequence). With 2 bases removed from V and 3 bases from J, the gap between germline ends came to 3 bases. The CDR3 spans 11 residues. The CDR3 nucleotides read TGTGCCTGGAGTCCTACAGATACGCAGTATTTT. It codes for CAWSPTDTQYF.

The J gene is TRBJ1-2, the V gene TRBV6-1, with a possible D match to TRBD1 (5 bases). The CDR3 has 15 residues. Trimming removed 1 base from V and 4 bases from J, with 13 bases in between. Per the germline V gene, CDR1 is MNHNS and CDR2 is SASEGT. The CDR3 protein is CASSEGTGAIYGYTF. The CDR3 DNA is TGTGCCAGCAGTGAAGGTACAGGTGCTATCTATGGCTACACCTTC.

In this sample, this clone turned up a few times. The rearrangement links TRBV6-6 to TRBJ2-1; the match to TRBD2 covers 9 bases. Losses at the gene ends were 2 bases for V and 2 bases for J; bases not matched to a gene: 4. CDR3 length equals 16 residues. Germline lookup yields CDR1 MNHNY and CDR2 SVGAGI (reference sequence). CDR3 sequence reads: CASSYGSGSAYNEQFF. CDR3 in DNA: TGTGCCAGCAGTTACGGTAGCGGGAGCGCCTACAATGAGCAGTTCTTC.

In its sample, this clone was seen a few times. The chain links TRBV28 to TRBJ2-7; 7 nucleotides align to TRBD1. The length of the CDR3 is 15 residues. Losses at the gene ends were 6 bases for V and 3 bases for J; bases not matched to a gene: 11. In germline, CDR1 is MDHEN, CDR2 SYDVKM. The CDR3 loop is CASRGPGQSFYEQYF. CDR3 in DNA: TGTGCCAGCAGGGGACCGGGACAGTCTTTCTACGAGCAGTACTTC.

Comments on this clone: Germline is not matched at one junction end, which may reflect a read error. This rearrangement joins TRBV2 to TRBJ1-6; perhaps TRBD1 as D (5 bases). The CDR3 totals 15 residues. Germline CDR1 reads SNHLY; CDR2 reads FYNNEI. CDR3 bases: TGTGCCAGCAGGGAAGAAGGGACTCGGAATTCACCCCTCCACTTT. It encodes CASREEGTRNSPLHF.

The V call is TRBV6-5, the J call TRBJ2-1, with 8 positions matching TRBD2. With V trimmed by 6 bases and J by 6 bases, 4 bases remained unmatched. The CDR3 has 13 residues. The germline V gene encodes CDR1 MNHEY and CDR2 SVGAGI. CDR3 sequence (DNA): TGTGCCAGCAGACTAGCGGTAGGCAATGAGCAGTTCTTC. Its protein product is CASRLAVGNEQFF.

This chain links TRBV11-2 with TRBJ2-2; D is possibly TRBD1 (6 bases). The CDR3 consists of 15 residues. Germline CDR1 reads SGHAT; CDR2 reads FQNNGV. Trimming took off 5 bases at V and 6 bases at J, with 16 bases between the two ends. In DNA form, the CDR3 reads TGTGCCAGCAGCACCTCAGGGGTGAGCGCCGGGGAGCTGTTTTTT. Translation gives CASSTSGVSAGELFF. The variable domain in full, with the rest retrieved from reference TRBV11-2 and TRBJ2-2, is EAGVAQSPRYKIIEKRQSVAFWCNPISGHATLYWYQQILGQGPKLLIQFQNNGVVDDSQLPKDRFSAERLKGVDSTLKIQPAKLEDSAVYLCASSTSGVSAGELFFGEGSRLTVL.

Concerning this clone: One end of the junction varies from germline; a read error may be responsible. The chain combines TRBV7-7 with TRBJ2-1; a weak D match, TRBD1 (5 bases). The CDR3 spans 15 residues. CDR1 and CDR2 (germline): SSHAT, FNYEAQ (reference sequence). CDR3 in amino acids: CASSLVGPGLNEQFF. In DNA, the CDR3 is TGTGCTAGCAGCTTAGTTGGACCAGGGCTGAATGAGCAGTTCTTC.

The V call is TRBV7-2, the J call TRBJ2-7, with 8 bases fitting TRBD1. CDR1 and CDR2 (germline): SGHTA, FQGNSA. This CDR3 region has 15 residues. J lost 2 bases, V lost 2 bases, and 5 bases had no gene match. CDR3 residues: CASSLTAGQAYEQYF. CDR3 DNA sequence: TGTGCCAGCAGCTTAACGGCGGGACAGGCCTACGAGCAGTACTTC.